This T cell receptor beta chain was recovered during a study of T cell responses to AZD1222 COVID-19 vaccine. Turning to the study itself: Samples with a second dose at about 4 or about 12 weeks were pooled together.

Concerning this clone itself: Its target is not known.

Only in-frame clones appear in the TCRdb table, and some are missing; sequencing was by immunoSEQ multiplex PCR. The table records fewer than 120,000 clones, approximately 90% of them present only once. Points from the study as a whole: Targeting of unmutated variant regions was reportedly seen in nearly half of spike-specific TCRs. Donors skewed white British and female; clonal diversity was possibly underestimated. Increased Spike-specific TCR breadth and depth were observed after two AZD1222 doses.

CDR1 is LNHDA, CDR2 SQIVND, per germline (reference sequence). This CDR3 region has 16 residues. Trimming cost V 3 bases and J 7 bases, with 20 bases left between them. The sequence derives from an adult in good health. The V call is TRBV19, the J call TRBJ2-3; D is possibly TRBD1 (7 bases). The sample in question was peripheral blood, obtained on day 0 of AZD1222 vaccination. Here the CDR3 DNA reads TGTGCCAGTAGTATTATCTTAGGAGGGGGCGGGAATACGCAGTATTTT. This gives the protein CASSIILGGGGNTQYF.